Reported below is one TCR beta chain. Antigen unknown. Generated by immunoSEQ multiplex PCR, the TCRdb table keeps only in-frame clones and is missing some. The sample consists of more than 20,000 clones, roughly 82% of them appearing once. The CDR3 has 11 amino acids. V was pared by 0 bases and J by 6 bases, with 0 bases between. Germline CDR1 is PRHDT and CDR2 is FYEKMQ (reference sequence). This specimen belongs to a study of CD4 T cells in relation to SARS-CoV-2 and coronaviruses. CD4+ T cells from unexposed donors were obtained before the COVID-19 pandemic (2011-2018). After about 11 days of culture, CD4+ T cells were isolated.

V is TRBV13 and J is TRBJ2-1; D unclear. This sequence was found in a human donor in good health. The sequencing sample was made of CD4+ T cells from PBMCs, cultured in vitro. The CDR3 region has the DNA TGTGCCAGCAGCTTAGGCAATGAGCAGTTCTTC. This translates into CASSLGNEQFF.